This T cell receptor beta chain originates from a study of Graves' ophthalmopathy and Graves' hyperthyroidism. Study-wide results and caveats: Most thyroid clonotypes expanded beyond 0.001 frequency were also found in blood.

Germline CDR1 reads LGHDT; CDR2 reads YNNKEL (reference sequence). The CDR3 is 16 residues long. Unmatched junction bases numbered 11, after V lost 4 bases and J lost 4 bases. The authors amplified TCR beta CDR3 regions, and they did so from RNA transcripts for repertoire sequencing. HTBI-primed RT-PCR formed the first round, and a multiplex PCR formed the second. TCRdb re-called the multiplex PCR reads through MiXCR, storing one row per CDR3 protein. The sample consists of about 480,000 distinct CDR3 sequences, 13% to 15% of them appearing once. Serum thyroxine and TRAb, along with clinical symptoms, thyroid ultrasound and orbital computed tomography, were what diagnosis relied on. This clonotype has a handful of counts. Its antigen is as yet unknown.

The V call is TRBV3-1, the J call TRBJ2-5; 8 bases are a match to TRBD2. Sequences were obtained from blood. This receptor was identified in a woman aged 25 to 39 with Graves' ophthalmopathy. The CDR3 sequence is CASSRGPPGLGETQYF. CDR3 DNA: TGTGCCAGCAGCCGAGGCCCTCCGGGACTAGGAGAGACCCAGTACTTC.